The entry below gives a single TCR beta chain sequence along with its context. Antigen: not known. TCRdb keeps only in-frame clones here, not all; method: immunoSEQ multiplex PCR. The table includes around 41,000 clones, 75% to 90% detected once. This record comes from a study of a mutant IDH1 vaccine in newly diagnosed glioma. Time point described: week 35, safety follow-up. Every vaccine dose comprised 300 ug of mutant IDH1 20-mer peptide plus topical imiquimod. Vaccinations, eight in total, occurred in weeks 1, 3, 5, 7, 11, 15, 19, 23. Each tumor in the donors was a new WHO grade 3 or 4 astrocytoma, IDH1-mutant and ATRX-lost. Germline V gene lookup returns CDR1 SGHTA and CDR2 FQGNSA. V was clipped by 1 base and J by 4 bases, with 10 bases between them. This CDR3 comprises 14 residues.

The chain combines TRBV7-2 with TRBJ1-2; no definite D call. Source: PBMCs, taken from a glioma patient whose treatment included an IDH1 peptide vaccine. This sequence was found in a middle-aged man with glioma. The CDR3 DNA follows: TGTGCCAGCAGCTTAGATGGCAGAAGCTATGGCTACACCTTC. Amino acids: CASSLDGRSYGYTF.